This T cell receptor (beta chain) was documented in a study of cytomegalovirus exposure and HLA in healthy donors. The primer mix had 60 Vbeta and 13 Jbeta primers. Sequencing used immunoSEQ multiplex PCR; TCRdb keeps in-frame clones, though not all of them. The profile shows about 120,000 clones, around four fifths of them singletons. Germline loops: CDR1 MNHNS, CDR2 SASEGT. This CDR3 comprises 15 residues. V lost 5 bases and J lost 0, with 11 bases in between. The source of this sequence is a woman aged 40 to 50 in good health and CMV-seronegative. The chain is built from TRBV6-1 and TRBJ2-1; D might be TRBD2 (5 bases). Sequencing input: PBMCs. CDR3 DNA sequence: TGTGCCAGCAGTACGACGGGGAGCTCCTACAATGAGCAGTTCTTC. Amino acids: CASSTTGSSYNEQFF.